The source of this TCR beta chain is a study of blood T cell repertoires in COVID-19. As originally analysed: Estimates of nucleated cell counts were drawn from the amplification of reference gene primers. Assay: immunoSEQ multiplex PCR; the TCRdb copy retains only in-frame clones and omits some. V and J calls and clone size are given by that table; D and trimming were obtained from the DNA. The top ten clones hold 2% to 3% of a sample with 150,000 to 200,000 clones, around 87% of them seen once. The CDR3 is made up of 13 amino acids. The germline V and J ends were trimmed by 8 bases and 4 bases, with 17 bases remaining between them. Germline V gene data show CDR1 as GTSNPN and CDR2 as SVGIG (reference sequence).

V usage is TRBV30 and J usage is TRBJ1-1, with D possibly being TRBD1 (6 bases). The sequenced sample consisted of peripheral blood. The sequence was collected from a man aged 40-49 years with active or convalescent COVID-19. The CDR3, as DNA: TGTGCCGGGTACAGGGCGAGGGTCACTGAAGCTTTCTTT. As protein: CAGYRARVTEAFF. Variable domain in full (rest from reference TRBV30 and TRBJ1-1): SQTIHQWPATLVQPVGSPLSLECTVEGTSNPNLYWYRQAAGRGLQLLFYSVGIGQISSEVPQNLSASRPQDRQFILSSKKLLLSDSGFYLCAGYRARVTEAFFGQGTRLTVV.